The clone carrying this TCR beta chain was counted between two and nine times. Its specificity is unknown. The authors reverse transcribed all of the isolated RNA, so sequencing captured expressed TCRB transcripts. Produced via immunoSEQ multiplex PCR; TCRdb's table is partial and in-frame only. Of about 240,000 clones listed, roughly 14% are singletons. Donors contributed one heparinised blood draw apiece, averaging roughly 0.12 L. This sample stems from a study of beta chain features in type 1 diabetes. Study-wide results and caveats: There was a moderate but significant shortening of TCRB CDR3s in all four CD4+ subsets of Type 1 diabetes patients. In comparison with healthy donors, patients had naive, central memory and Treg TCRB repertoires that appeared more similar.

Germline V gene data show CDR1 as SEHNR and CDR2 as FQNEAQ (reference sequence). V gave up 3 bases and J gave up 1 base, with 6 bases separating them. The CDR3 has 13 residues. This chain links TRBV7-9 with TRBJ1-1; unclear D gene. The sample taken for sequencing was naive CD4+ T cells from blood. The clonotype originates from a man aged 25-45 years with type 1 diabetes. The CDR3 spells CASSFGGNTEAFF. CDR3 DNA sequence: TGTGCCAGCAGCTTTGGCGGGAACACTGAAGCTTTCTTT. Together with reference TRBV7-9 and TRBJ1-1, the CDR3 gives the full variable domain: DTGVSQNPRHKITKRGQNVTFRCDPISEHNRLYWYRQTLGQGPEFLTYFQNEAQLEKSRLLSDRFSAERPKGSFSTLEIQRTEQGDSAMYLCASSFGGNTEAFFGQGTRLTVV.